The clone carrying this TCR beta chain came up once. Its specificity is not known. The protocol was immunoSEQ multiplex PCR, while the TCRdb copy is restricted to in-frame clones and leaves out a portion. The sample shows more than 25,000 clones, roughly three quarters of them seen only once. In every patient, relapse followed autologous stem cell transplantation, while exposure to brentuximab vedotin differed. The sample belongs to a study of PD-1 blockade in classical Hodgkin lymphoma. Study-level results: Those achieving complete response showed baseline diversity like newly diagnosed patients.

The sample here was peripheral blood mononuclear cells (PBMCs), taken before the second cycle of nivolumab. The origin of this receptor is a human donor with classical Hodgkin lymphoma.

The CDR3 nucleotides read TGTGCCAGCAGTCCGGGACTAGCGAACACAGATACGCAGTATTTT. Translation gives CASSPGLANTDTQYF. V and J are TRBV5-6 and TRBJ2-3; 10 bases are shared with TRBD2. V trimming: 5 bases; J trimming: 2 bases; junction bases outside the gene matches: 5. The CDR3 has 15 amino acids. Looked up from germline, CDR1 is SGHDT and CDR2 is YYEEEE.